Presented here are 12 T cell receptor beta chains from one specimen sequenced in a study of cytomegalovirus exposure and HLA in healthy donors. PCR employed 60 Vbeta and 13 Jbeta primers. Produced via immunoSEQ multiplex PCR; TCRdb's table is partial and in-frame only. The repertoire includes around 150,000 clones, about 71% of them detected once, and approximately 2.8% sits in the top ten. Sequencing was carried out using PBMCs. Source of these receptors: a middle-aged woman in good health and CMV-seropositive.

The rearrangement joins TRBV9 to TRBJ2-6; D is ambiguous. The CDR3 runs to 15 residues. The V and J ends lost 0 bases and 4 bases respectively, with 8 bases between them. The germline gives CDR1 SGDLS, CDR2 YYNGEE. CDR3 bases: TGTGCCAGCAGCGTAGCAGGAACCGGGGCCAACGTCCTGACTTTC. Its translation: CASSVAGTGANVLTF.

The gene calls are TRBV7-2 and TRBJ1-2; the match to TRBD1 covers 10 bases. V lost 5 bases and J lost 0; bases outside the gene matches: 3. CDR1 SGHTA and CDR2 FQGNSA come from the germline V gene. The CDR3 is 15 residues long. CDR3 protein: CASSQGQGANYGYTF. CDR3 in DNA: TGTGCCAGCAGCCAAGGACAGGGGGCTAACTATGGCTACACCTTC.

This clone was detected only once. The chain couples TRBV2 to TRBJ1-1; D call uncertain. Germline CDR1 SNHLY, CDR2 FYNNEI. V dropped 5 bases and J dropped 5 bases, with 9 bases sitting between them. This CDR3 contains 12 residues. The CDR3 sequence: CASSRRETEAFF. As DNA, the CDR3 is TGTGCCAGCAGTCGGAGGGAAACTGAAGCTTTCTTT.

Comment on this clone: At one end the junction does not follow the germline gene, possibly because of a read error. The V and J genes are TRBV6-5 and TRBJ1-5; maybe TRBD1 (5 bases). The CDR3 sequence is 14 residues long. Germline CDR1 and CDR2: MNHEY and SVGAGI. The CDR3 region is CASSYSNGGQPQNF. DNA for the CDR3: TGTGCCAGCAGTTACTCGAACGGGGGTCAGCCCCAGAATTTT.

In its sample, this clone was seen a few times. This chain links TRBV2 with TRBJ1-5; D possibly corresponds to TRBD1 (5 bases). CDR1 is SNHLY, CDR2 FYNNEI, per germline. Trimming removed 2 bases at V and 0 bases at J, with 14 bases between. The CDR3 runs 17 residues. DNA of the CDR3: TGTGCCAGCAGTGAACAGGGCAGAAGCTATAGCAATCAGCCCCAGCATTTT. It encodes CASSEQGRSYSNQPQHF.

This clone has only one observation. The genes are TRBV28 and TRBJ2-5; TRBD1 might be the D (5 bases). From germline, CDR1 is MDHEN and CDR2 SYDVKM. The V gene lost 7 bases and the J gene lost 5 bases, with 11 bases spanning the gap. The CDR3 spans 12 residues. DNA for the CDR3: TGTGCCAGCACAGGGTTCGAGGAGACCCAGTACTTC. This sequence encodes CASTGFEETQYF.

CDR3 sequence (DNA): TGTGCCAGCAGTTACTCCAGGGACAGGCCCACTGAAGCTTTCTTT. Translated: CASSYSRDRPTEAFF. The chain carries TRBV6-5 and TRBJ1-1, with 8 bases aligning to TRBD1. Germline CDR1 MNHEY, CDR2 SVGAGI. The J segment lost 4 bases and the V segment lost 0 bases, leaving 4 bases of the junction unmatched. The CDR3 totals 15 residues.

The chain is built from TRBV15 and TRBJ2-3; D perhaps matches TRBD1 (5 bases). CDR1 and CDR2 from the germline V gene are LNHNV and YYDKDF (reference sequence). There are 16 residues in the CDR3. The V end was cut by 3 bases, the J end by 0 bases, with 13 bases between. The CDR3 is CATSSPLQGSTDTQYF. Written as DNA, the CDR3 is TGTGCCACCAGCAGCCCCCTTCAGGGCAGCACAGATACGCAGTATTTT.

The chain carries TRBV7-2 and TRBJ2-5, with TRBD1 matching 11 bases. Germline V gene sequence: CDR1 SGHTA, CDR2 FQGNSA. The junction had 3 bases not matched to a gene; V was cut back by 6 bases and J by 3 bases. This CDR3 comprises 14 residues. This CDR3 is CASRRTGGKETQYF. As DNA, the CDR3 is TGTGCCAGCAGGCGGACAGGGGGCAAAGAGACCCAGTACTTC.

The V call is TRBV9, the J call TRBJ2-1; D is possibly TRBD2 (5 bases). The CDR3 consists of 14 residues. Between the trimmed V and J ends, which lost 4 bases and 3 bases, there was a span of 11 bases. Looked up from germline, CDR1 is SGDLS and CDR2 is YYNGEE. This CDR3 is CASSPGGLYNEQFF. The CDR3 DNA reads TGTGCCAGCAGCCCTGGCGGGCTCTACAATGAGCAGTTCTTC.

This clone showed up just a few times. The chain joins TRBV2 to TRBJ1-6; D not resolved. This CDR3 region has 13 residues. V lost 6 bases and J 4 bases, leaving 7 bases between the germline ends. Germline V gene lookup returns CDR1 SNHLY and CDR2 FYNNEI. The CDR3 DNA is TGTGCCAGCAGAGGAGAGTATAATTCACCCCTCCACTTT. Translation: CASRGEYNSPLHF.

This clone was detected only once. The chain has TRBV7-3 and TRBJ1-4; perhaps TRBD1 as D (5 bases). This CDR3 comprises 20 residues. CDR1 and CDR2 from the germline V gene are SGHTA and FQGTGA. The V end was cut by 2 bases, the J end by 4 bases, with 26 bases between. The CDR3 is CASSLPTMADGEGSNEKLFF. The CDR3 DNA sequence: TGTGCCAGCAGCTTACCAACAATGGCGGATGGGGAGGGGAGTAATGAAAAACTGTTTTTT. Variable domain in full (rest from reference TRBV7-3 and TRBJ1-4): GAGVSQTPSNKVTEKGKYVELRCDPISGHTALYWYRQSLGQGPEFLIYFQGTGAADDSGLPNDRFFAVRPEGSVSTLKIQRTERGDSAVYLCASSLPTMADGEGSNEKLFFGSGTQLSVL.